This entry lists 10 T cell receptor beta chains sequenced from one sample in a study of T cells in tuberculosis. The protocol was immunoSEQ multiplex PCR, while the TCRdb copy is restricted to in-frame clones and leaves out a portion. The table includes under 50,000 clones, 95% detected once. Source material: PBMCs. The receptors originated from a donor between 10 and 29 years old with latent tuberculosis or without tuberculosis infection.

The chain links TRBV7-3 to TRBJ2-7, with D tentatively TRBD1 (6 bases). Trimming took off 4 bases at V and 6 bases at J, with 10 bases between the two ends. Per the germline V gene, CDR1 is SGHTA and CDR2 is FQGTGA. The CDR3 extends over 12 amino acids. CDR3 nucleotide sequence: TGTGCCAGCAGCTCACAGGGTGGCGAGCAGTACTTC. Translating it yields CASSSQGGEQYF.

V usage is TRBV28 and J usage is TRBJ2-1; 7 bases map to TRBD1. Germline-derived CDR1 and CDR2 are MDHEN and SYDVKM. CDR3 length: 15 amino acids. The J segment lost 0 bases and the V segment lost 6 bases, leaving 5 bases of the junction unmatched. This chain's CDR3 is CASRLRQGSYNEQFF. CDR3 sequence (DNA): TGTGCCAGCAGACTTCGACAGGGCTCCTACAATGAGCAGTTCTTC.

The rearrangement uses TRBV5-1 and TRBJ2-7; D gene uncertain. Trimming pared 0 bases from V and 5 bases from J, leaving 9 bases between. From germline, CDR1 is SGHRS and CDR2 YFSETQ. The CDR3 is 13 amino acids. The CDR3 sequence: CASSLGQNNEQYF. CDR3 bases: TGCGCCAGCAGCTTGGGGCAGAACAACGAGCAGTACTTC.

This chain connects TRBV5-1 to TRBJ2-7, with D hard to call. This CDR3 region has 15 residues. CDR1 SGHRS and CDR2 YFSETQ come from the germline V gene. Between the trimmed V and J ends, which lost 1 base and 3 bases, there was a span of 14 bases. In nucleotides, the CDR3 is TGCGCCAGCAGCTTGTTTGTCAGGTTGGACTACGAGCAGTACTTC. Its translation is CASSLFVRLDYEQYF.

The V and J genes are TRBV5-1 and TRBJ1-4; D call uncertain. CDR3 length: 15 residues. Germline V gives CDR1 SGHRS, CDR2 YFSETQ. Trimming took off 4 bases at V and 5 bases at J, with 15 bases between the two ends. The CDR3 sequence is CASSRVGRENEKLFF. As DNA, the CDR3 is TGCGCCAGCAGCCGCGTGGGGAGAGAGAATGAAAAACTGTTTTTT.

The chain couples TRBV27 to TRBJ1-6, with no clear D. Germline V gene sequence: CDR1 MNHEY, CDR2 SMNVEV (reference sequence). V shed 4 bases and J shed 8 bases, with 6 bases lying between them. The length of the CDR3 is 12 residues. Here the CDR3 DNA reads TGTGCCAGCAGTTCTCTTTATTCACCCCTCCACTTT. Translated: CASSSLYSPLHF.

The V gene is TRBV6-5, the J gene TRBJ2-3; maybe TRBD2 (7 bases). Germline CDR1 MNHEY, CDR2 SVGAGI. This CDR3 comprises 15 residues. The V end lost 6 bases, the J end lost 2 bases, and 15 bases lay between the germline ends. DNA for the CDR3: TGTGCCAGCAGGGGCCTTGGGGGGGCCACAGATACGCAGTATTTT. This gives the protein CASRGLGGATDTQYF.

In this sample, this clone turned up a few times. The rearrangement joins TRBV2 to TRBJ1-4, with a weak D call TRBD1 (5 bases). Germline V lookup: CDR1 SNHLY, CDR2 FYNNEI. V lost 8 bases, J lost 4 bases, and 20 bases lay in between. The CDR3 is 16 residues long. Here the CDR3 DNA reads TGTGCCAGCTTTTCTGGGGGGGGGAAGCATAATGAAAAACTGTTTTTT. The encoded protein is CASFSGGGKHNEKLFF.

Comments on this clone: The sample contains more than one DNA sequence encoding this CDR3. The chain couples TRBV30 to TRBJ1-1, with TRBD1 as a possible D gene (6 bases). Germline V gene sequence: CDR1 GTSNPN, CDR2 SVGIG (reference sequence). The CDR3 has 15 residues. The V gene lost 0 bases and the J gene lost 1 base, with 12 bases spanning the gap. The CDR3 DNA sequence: TGTGCCTGGAGTGTACAGGGCCGTACGAACACTGAAGCTTTCTTT. Residues: CAWSVQGRTNTEAFF.

This chain joins TRBV28 and TRBJ2-1, with 10 bases lining up with TRBD1. This CDR3 comprises 17 residues. Germline values: CDR1 MDHEN, CDR2 SYDVKM. The trim removed 6 bases at V and 4 bases at J, leaving 12 bases unmatched. CDR3 amino acids: CASSATKPGQGYNEQFF. Here the CDR3 DNA reads TGTGCCAGCAGCGCTACAAAACCGGGACAGGGGTACAATGAGCAGTTCTTC.